These T cell receptor beta chains were read from a single sample in a study of glioma-infiltrating T cells after dendritic cell vaccination. This table comes from immunoSEQ multiplex PCR, and its TCRdb copy is limited to in-frame clones, with some not included. The sample lists approximately 110,000 clones, roughly 90% seen once, with over 2.5% in the top ten. The sample was blood, taken after dendritic cell vaccination. Source of these receptors: a human donor with glioblastoma. The CDR3 runs from the conserved cysteine through the conserved F or W. The D gene is left open where the match is weak. Clone size appears in some rows only: once, few, many, or a class for an expanded clone.

>TRBD2|-|TRBV7-2|TRBJ2-1
CASSLGLAGVNEQFF
TGTGCCAGCAGCTTGGGACTAGCGGGAGTGAATGAGCAGTTCTTC
>-|-|TRBV11-2|TRBJ1-1
CASSLVMNTEAFF
TGTGCCAGCAGCTTAGTTATGAACACTGAAGCTTTCTTT
>TRBD2|-|TRBV6-1|TRBJ2-5
CASSPRGVFETQYF
TGTGCCAGCAGTCCCCGGGGGGTTTTTGAGACCCAGTACTTC
>-|-|TRBV6-6|TRBJ1-1
CAIEARLDIGAFF
TGTGCCATCGAAGCGCGCCTGGACATCGGAGCTTTCTTT
>TRBD1|-|TRBV5-1|TRBJ1-1
CASSWGQGYRTEAFF
TGCGCCAGCAGCTGGGGACAGGGTTATCGCACTGAAGCTTTCTTT
>-|-|TRBV7-2|TRBJ1-3
CASSLSFSGNTIYF
TGTGCCAGCAGCTTATCCTTCTCTGGAAACACCATATATTTT
>TRBD2|-|TRBV5-1|TRBJ2-3
CASSGTGGYTDTQYF
TGCGCCAGCAGCGGGACGGGAGGTTACACAGATACGCAGTATTTT
>-|few|TRBV19|TRBJ2-1
CASKRAGSGLASRDEQFF
TGTGCCAGTAAGAGGGCAGGGAGCGGGCTAGCGAGCAGGGATGAGCAGTTCTTC
>TRBD1|-|TRBV5-1|TRBJ2-7
CASSSGGGGYEQYF
TGCGCCAGCAGCTCAGGGGGCGGCGGCTACGAGCAGTACTTC
>-|once|TRBV5-6|TRBJ2-7
CASSLTESSYEQYF
TGTGCCAGCAGCCTGACAGAATCCTCCTACGAGCAGTACTTC
>TRBD2|-|TRBV5-1|TRBJ2-7
CASTLEGLRGSEQYF
TGCGCCAGCACCTTAGAGGGACTACGAGGGAGCGAGCAGTACTTC
>-|-|TRBV10-1|TRBJ2-7
CASRPSGSYEQYF
TGCGCCAGCCGACCCTCCGGGAGCTACGAGCAGTACTTC
>TRBD2|-|TRBV7-3|TRBJ2-1
CASSTSLAGREQFF
TGTGCCAGCAGCACCTCACTAGCGGGCAGGGAGCAGTTCTTC
>TRBD1|-|TRBV7-3|TRBJ1-5
CASSERQGASNQPQHF
TGTGCCAGCAGTGAACGACAGGGGGCTAGCAATCAGCCCCAGCATTTT
>-|-|TRBV13|TRBJ1-4
CASSLPGSSNEKLFF
TGTGCCAGCAGCCTACCGGGATCCTCTAATGAAAAACTGTTTTTT
>-|-|TRBV9|TRBJ2-2
CASSVGTGSNTGELFF
TGTGCCAGCAGCGTAGGTACGGGGTCGAACACCGGGGAGCTGTTTTTT
>TRBD1|-|TRBV5-1|TRBJ1-1
CASSWRGQTEAFF
TGCGCCAGCAGCTGGAGGGGACAGACTGAAGCTTTCTTT
>TRBD1|-|TRBV28|TRBJ1-5
CASSSGGSNQPQHF
TGTGCCAGCAGTTCAGGGGGGAGCAATCAGCCCCAGCATTTT
>TRBD1|once|TRBV7-2|TRBJ1-4
CASSPRTGLNEKLFF
TGTGCCAGCAGCCCTCGGACAGGACTCAATGAAAAACTGTTTTTT
>-|-|TRBV5-6|TRBJ1-1
CASSPIEQGTNTEAFF
TGTGCCAGCAGCCCGATCGAGCAGGGGACGAACACTGAAGCTTTCTTT
>-|-|TRBV9|TRBJ1-2
CASSVQTGRGPYGYTF
TGTGCCAGCAGCGTACAGACAGGCCGAGGGCCATATGGCTACACCTTC
>-|-|TRBV19|TRBJ1-5
CASRGAGVGNQPQHF
TGTGCCAGTAGGGGGGCAGGGGTAGGCAATCAGCCCCAGCATTTT
>TRBD1|-|TRBV2|TRBJ1-1
CASRGGQGVAEAFF
TGTGCCAGCAGGGGGGGACAGGGGGTTGCTGAAGCTTTCTTT
>-|-|TRBV2|TRBJ2-5
CASRVGATQETQYF
TGTGCCAGCAGGGTGGGGGCCACTCAAGAGACCCAGTACTTC
>-|few|TRBV11-2|TRBJ1-3
CASSLLQGPRGNTIYF
TGTGCCAGCAGCCTATTACAGGGTCCGCGCGGAAACACCATATATTTT
>TRBD2|-|TRBV27|TRBJ2-6
CASRHQGTSGVSGANVLTF
TGTGCCAGCAGACACCAGGGGACTAGCGGAGTCTCTGGGGCCAACGTCCTGACTTTC
>TRBD1|-|TRBV27|TRBJ1-2
CASSYNRGGDGYTF
TGTGCCAGCAGTTACAACAGGGGTGGGGATGGCTACACCTTC
>-|-|TRBV28|TRBJ1-2
CASSPARRAGYGYTF
TGTGCCAGCAGCCCCGCTCGGAGGGCGGGCTATGGCTACACCTTC
>TRBD1|-|TRBV7-8|TRBJ1-1
CASSLSGTGALNTEAFF
TGTGCCAGCAGCCTGTCCGGGACAGGGGCGTTGAACACTGAAGCTTTCTTT
>-|-|TRBV6-1|TRBJ2-1
CASSEFLRSQDNEQFF
TGTGCCAGCAGTGAATTTTTGAGATCGCAGGACAATGAGCAGTTCTTC
>-|-|TRBV19|TRBJ2-7
CASSIGYRVPSEQYF
TGTGCCAGTAGTATAGGGTACAGGGTACCTTCCGAGCAGTACTTC
>-|few|TRBV25-1|TRBJ1-4
CASSGRAYEKLFF
TGTGCCAGCAGTGGCAGGGCTTATGAAAAACTGTTTTTT
>TRBD2|-|TRBV27|TRBJ2-7
CASSLGKLTSGGTYEQYF
TGTGCCAGCAGTTTAGGGAAACTGACTAGCGGGGGGACCTACGAGCAGTACTTC
>TRBD1|-|TRBV4-1|TRBJ2-3
CASSQERGGITTDTQYF
TGCGCCAGCAGCCAAGAGCGAGGGGGCATAACCACAGATACGCAGTATTTT
>TRBD1|-|TRBV13|TRBJ1-4
CASTSGTESEKLFF
TGTGCCAGCACCTCGGGGACAGAGAGTGAAAAACTGTTTTTT
>TRBD2|-|TRBV2|TRBJ2-1
CASDPGLAGDNEQFF
TGTGCCAGCGACCCGGGACTAGCGGGAGACAATGAGCAGTTCTTC
>-|-|TRBV7-2|TRBJ2-1
CASSLGAGSSYNEQFF
TGTGCCAGCAGCTTAGGGGCGGGCAGCTCCTACAATGAGCAGTTCTTC
>-|-|TRBV5-6|TRBJ2-3
CASSVGVGLTDTQYF
TGTGCCAGCAGTGTCGGGGTGGGACTCACAGATACGCAGTATTTT
>-|-|TRBV19|TRBJ2-2
CASSIGGVAPNGGELFF
TGTGCCAGTAGTATCGGAGGGGTCGCCCCGAACGGCGGGGAGCTGTTTTTT
>TRBD1|-|TRBV6-9|TRBJ2-7
CATICARGPYEQYF
TGTGCCACCATCTGTGCCAGGGGGCCCTACGAGCAGTACTTC
>-|-|TRBV5-5|TRBJ1-1
CASSTITEAFF
TGTGCCAGCAGCACAATAACTGAAGCTTTCTTT
>-|-|TRBV19|TRBJ1-5
CASNIGGGNQPQHF
TGTGCCAGTAATATCGGCGGGGGCAATCAGCCCCAGCATTTT
>-|-|TRBV29-1|TRBJ2-1
CSVEDQRYSSYNEQFF
TGCAGCGTTGAAGATCAGAGGTATAGCTCCTACAATGAGCAGTTCTTC
>-|-|TRBV30|TRBJ1-4
CAWSGLGGEKLFF
TGTGCCTGGAGTGGGCTAGGTGGTGAAAAACTGTTTTTT
>-|-|TRBV2|TRBJ2-2
CASRADTGELFF
TGTGCCAGCAGGGCAGACACCGGGGAGCTGTTTTTT
>TRBD1|-|TRBV18|TRBJ1-3
CASSPRTGGRNTIYF
TGTGCCAGCTCACCTCGGACAGGGGGAAGGAACACCATATATTTT
>-|-|TRBV7-8|TRBJ1-6
CASSLGLPGGINSPLRF
TGTGCCAGCAGCTTAGGACTCCCCGGGGGGATAAATTCACCCCTCCGCTTT
>-|-|TRBV5-1|TRBJ1-6
CASSLDSNHNSPLHF
TGCGCCAGCAGCTTGGACAGTAACCATAATTCCCCCCTCCACTTT
>-|-|TRBV5-6|TRBJ1-2
CASSWGTEAAGGYTF
TGTGCCAGCAGCTGGGGGACTGAGGCTGCGGGTGGCTACACCTTC
>-|-|TRBV30|TRBJ1-4
CAWRAGPGEKLFF
TGTGCCTGGAGGGCGGGGCCCGGTGAAAAACTGTTTTTT
>-|-|TRBV5-1|TRBJ2-1
CASRRSSEQFF
TGCGCCAGCAGGCGGTCATCAGAGCAGTTCTTC
>TRBD1|-|TRBV6-6|TRBJ2-7
CASSDAGTGFHEQYF
TGTGCCAGCAGTGATGCCGGGACAGGGTTCCACGAGCAGTACTTC